One and the same sample provided the 21 T cell receptor beta chains below, sequenced in a study of T cells in Graves' hyperthyroidism and ophthalmopathy. Amplified TCR beta CDR3 regions derived from RNA transcripts. During a first-round RT-PCR of the TCR CDR3, the HTBI primer set was used. TCRdb recomputed calls from the multiplex PCR reads with MiXCR, one row per CDR3 protein. Of almost 600,000 distinct CDR3 sequences listed, approximately 44% are singletons. The sequencing input was peripheral blood or thyroid tissue (not recorded which). The receptor set was obtained from a young woman with Graves' hyperthyroidism.

A remark on this clonotype: Just one base apart from a much larger clone, this may be a read error. The rearrangement uses TRBV5-1 and TRBJ2-2; 7 nucleotides match TRBD1. This CDR3 spans 15 amino acids. Germline assignment: CDR1 SGHRS and CDR2 YFSETQ. The DNA of the CDR3 is TGCGCCGGCAGCCTACGGGACAGTTACACCGGGGAGCTGTTTTTT. Encoded protein: CAGSLRDSYTGELFF.

On this clonotype itself: A much bigger clone sits one base away, suggesting this may be a read error. The chain carries TRBV12-3 or TRBV12-4 and TRBJ1-4, with D unclear. Trimming pared 5 bases from V and 4 bases from J, leaving 14 bases between. The CDR3 runs to 15 residues. CDR3 DNA sequence: TGTGCCAGCAGTGCATCCGGGATAGATAATGAAAAACTGTTTTTT. Its translation is CASSASGIDNEKLFF.

This clonotype was detected many times. The genes are TRBV10-3 and TRBJ2-7, with a weak D call TRBD1 (6 bases). CDR3 length: 14 amino acids. CDR1 ENHRY and CDR2 SYGVKD come from the germline V gene. Trimming took off 10 bases at V and 2 bases at J, with 18 bases between the two ends. In DNA form, the CDR3 reads TGTGCCACTGCCTTAACAGGGCAAGCCTACGAGCAGTACTTC. Translated: CATALTGQAYEQYF.

This clonotype has ten or more counts. V is TRBV7-9 and J is TRBJ1-5; D not certain. Germline V gene lookup returns CDR1 SEHNR and CDR2 FQNEAQ (reference sequence). This CDR3 is 14 amino acids long. Between the trimmed V and J ends, which lost 1 base and 0 bases, there was a span of 4 bases. The DNA for the CDR3 is TGTGCCAGCAGCTTAGGTAATAGCAATCAGCCCCAGCATTTT. Residues: CASSLGNSNQPQHF.

This clonotype has at least ten counts. The rearrangement uses TRBV11-2 and TRBJ1-1, with D perhaps matching TRBD1 (5 bases). The CDR3 length is 14 residues. Germline CDR1 is SGHAT and CDR2 is FQNNGV. The ends were cut back, 1 base at V and 5 bases at J, with 11 bases in the middle. The CDR3: CASSLAMGGTEAFF. The CDR3 bases are TGTGCCAGCAGCTTAGCGATGGGGGGAACTGAAGCTTTCTTT.

This clonotype appeared many times. The chain is built from TRBV6-1 and TRBJ1-1, with a possible D match to TRBD1 (5 bases). Per germline, CDR1 MNHNS and CDR2 SASEGT. The germline V and J ends were trimmed by 6 bases and 5 bases, with 13 bases remaining between them. The CDR3 sequence is 13 residues long. The CDR3, as DNA: TGTGCCAGCAGGTCCGGGGGGAGGACTGAAGCTTTCTTT. Translation gives CASRSGGRTEAFF.

The V gene is TRBV10-3, the J gene TRBJ2-5, with 12 bases that match TRBD1. The CDR3 loop spans 14 amino acids. Germline assignment: CDR1 ENHRY and CDR2 SYGVKD. CDR3 sequence (DNA): TGTGCTACTTCCTGGGACAGGGGGCGGGAGACCCAGTACTTC. Protein: CATSWDRGRETQYF.

The rearrangement joins TRBV20-1 to TRBJ1-1, with D possibly matching TRBD1 (5 bases). Germline V gene sequence: CDR1 DFQATT, CDR2 SNEGSKA (reference sequence). This CDR3 comprises 13 residues. V shed 4 bases and J shed 5 bases, with 14 bases lying between them. The DNA of the CDR3 is TGCAGTGCTACAGGAAGGGGTGGAACTGAAGCTTTCTTT. Translated, it gives CSATGRGGTEAFF.

This clonotype has a count of ten or more. V usage is TRBV29-1 and J usage is TRBJ2-5; D gene ambiguous. CDR3 size: 13 residues. V was trimmed by 8 bases and J by 2 bases, leaving 15 bases between them. Germline CDR1 reads SQVTM; CDR2 reads ANQGSEA. The DNA for the CDR3 is TGCAGCTTTACACACGTGGGACAAGAGACCCAGTACTTC. Translation: CSFTHVGQETQYF.

This clonotype was seen repeatedly, ten times or more. This chain joins TRBV20-1 and TRBJ2-7, with 10 bases aligning to TRBD2. V dropped 5 bases and J dropped 0; count of bases not matched to a gene: 4. CDR3 length: 14 amino acids. Looked up from germline, CDR1 is DFQATT and CDR2 is SNEGSKA (reference sequence). CDR3 DNA: TGCAGTGCTTACGCTAGCGGGAGCTCCTACGAGCAGTACTTC. Its protein is CSAYASGSSYEQYF.

This clonotype was seen only once. The CDR3 ends on some other residue instead of the conserved phenylalanine or tryptophan, so this is likely a read error. The DNA is left out, because the CDR3 cannot be placed on it with certainty; the CDR3 is given as TCRdb lists it. This sequence joins TRBV10-3 and TRBJ2-2; TRBD2 was called by the table and not checked on the DNA. Termini included, the CDR3 measures 18 amino acids. The germline V gene has CDR1 ENHRY and CDR2 SYGVKD. The CDR3 sequence: CAKRTSGRELERTPGSGC.

This clonotype showed up many times. The V call is TRBV27, the J call TRBJ1-6; TRBD1 might be the D (6 bases). The CDR3 covers 17 residues. Trimming took 4 bases from V and 6 from J, leaving 19 bases between them. Per germline, CDR1 MNHEY and CDR2 SMNVEV (reference sequence). The CDR3 is CASSSLLQGKANSPLHF. The CDR3 region has the DNA TGTGCCAGCAGTTCCCTGCTACAGGGAAAAGCTAATTCACCCCTCCACTTT.

Ten or more counts support this clonotype. The chain has TRBV29-1 and TRBJ1-1; a possible D gene is TRBD1 (5 bases). This CDR3 is 13 amino acids long. CDR1 is SQVTM, CDR2 ANQGSEA, per germline. V lost 6 bases and J lost 3, with 14 bases in between. CDR3 in DNA: TGCAGCGTGGAGGGGTTGCCCCACACTGAAGCTTTCTTT. It codes for CSVEGLPHTEAFF.

Comment on this clonotype: One junction end disagrees with the germline gene, perhaps due to a read error. DNA of the CDR3: TGTGCCAGCAGCTCGGGACTTAGGGAGGTGTTCTTC. Translating gives CASSSGLREVFF. The chain links TRBV2 to TRBJ1-1, with D perhaps TRBD1 (5 bases). Germline V CDR1 and CDR2: SNHLY, FYNNEI. CDR3 length equals 12 residues.

In this sample, this clonotype turned up many times. The CDR3: CASSPTGKAFF. Here the CDR3 DNA reads TGTGCCAGCAGCCCGACAGGGAAAGCTTTCTTT. The V call is TRBV12-3 or TRBV12-4, the J call TRBJ1-1; 7 positions agree with TRBD1. V dropped 6 bases and J dropped 9; count of bases not matched to a gene: 4. The CDR3 runs to 11 residues.

This chain links TRBV2 with TRBJ2-3; 10 bases line up with TRBD1. The CDR3 loop spans 15 amino acids. V dropped 6 bases and J dropped 4; count of bases not matched to a gene: 7. Germline CDR1 is SNHLY and CDR2 is FYNNEI. The chain's CDR3 is CASSEETGGPDTQYF. Written as DNA, the CDR3 is TGTGCCAGCAGCGAGGAGACAGGGGGCCCAGATACGCAGTATTTT.

There are a few counts of this clonotype. The chain recombines TRBV13 with TRBJ2-7; D possibly corresponds to TRBD1 (6 bases). Germline assignment: CDR1 PRHDT and CDR2 FYEKMQ (reference sequence). Trimming shortened V by 6 bases and J by 4 bases, and 19 bases separated the two germline ends. This CDR3 comprises 15 residues. The CDR3 protein is CASRGSGTSLYEQYF. CDR3 nucleotides: TGTGCCAGCAGAGGATCCGGGACAAGCCTATACGAGCAGTACTTC.

This clonotype was found many times. The chain uses TRBV7-2 and TRBJ2-3; D is uncertain. This CDR3 has 12 amino acids. CDR1 SGHTA and CDR2 FQGNSA come from the germline V gene. Trimming took 5 bases from V and 2 from J, leaving 5 bases between them. Here the CDR3 reads CASSGYTDTQYF. In DNA, the CDR3 is TGTGCCAGCAGCGGTTACACAGATACGCAGTATTTT.

This clonotype was recorded many times. One end of the junction is discordant with germline, which a read error may explain. The CDR3 DNA reads as TGCGCCAGCAGCTTGGGGCCACAAGAGACCCAGTACTTC. The encoded protein is CASSLGPQETQYF. V and J are TRBV5-6 and TRBJ2-5, with a weak D call TRBD1 (5 bases). The length of the CDR3 is 13 residues. Germline CDR1 is SGHDT and CDR2 is YYEEEE.

The V call is TRBV7-2, the J call TRBJ2-1, with 7 positions matching TRBD2. Losses at the gene ends were 3 bases for V and 10 bases for J; bases not matched to a gene: 9. Germline assignment: CDR1 SGHTA and CDR2 FQGNSA. The CDR3 spans 14 residues. The CDR3 coding sequence is TGTGCCAGCAGCTTCCTAGCGGAGTGGGGAGAGCAGTTCTTC. Amino acid sequence: CASSFLAEWGEQFF.

Worth noting for this clonotype: A junction boundary mismatches the germline segment, possibly from a read error. The chain recombines TRBV6-1 with TRBJ2-6, with a possible D match to TRBD2 (6 bases). Germline CDR1 and CDR2: MNHNS and SASEGT. The CDR3 runs to 12 residues. In nucleotides, the CDR3 is TGTGCCAGCAGCGTCCGCGGGGTTACTGAAGCTTTC. Its translation is CASSVRGVTEAF.